These 16 T cell receptor beta chains originate from one sample sequenced in a study of read filtering for tumor transcriptome and immune sequencing. This library used approximately 0.4 ug RNA and molecular barcoded adaptors spanning alpha/delta and beta/gamma chains. One entry per CDR3 protein, called by TCRdb with MiXCR from the reads. The top ten clones hold approximately 9.9% of a sample with some 120,000 distinct CDR3 sequences, approximately 13% of them seen once. The specimen sequenced was a population of CD138-negative cells sorted from bone marrow. The receptors shown here come from a donor aged 40 or over with multiple myeloma.

At least ten counts were recorded for this clonotype. The chain has TRBV5-5 and TRBJ2-1; D may match TRBD1 or TRBD2 (7 bases each). Trimming stripped 6 bases from V and 4 bases from J, with 14 bases between. Germline CDR1 reads SGHKS; CDR2 reads YYEKEE (reference sequence). This CDR3 comprises 14 residues. CDR3 loop: CASTWQGGYNEQFF. For the CDR3, the DNA is TGTGCCAGCACCTGGCAGGGGGGGTACAATGAGCAGTTCTTC.

This clonotype was seen only once. Relative to the germline gene, one junction end is altered; a read error may explain this. V is TRBV6-5 and J is TRBJ1-5, with a tentative D call TRBD1 (6 bases). The CDR3 covers 15 residues. Germline V lookup: CDR1 MNHEY, CDR2 SVGAGI. The CDR3 region is CVSRDGQSLNQPQHF. The CDR3 DNA reads TGTGTCAGCAGAGACGGACAGTCTTTAAATCAGCCCCAGCATTTT.

This clonotype has a handful of counts. With a much larger clone just one base away, this may be a read error. This chain connects TRBV7-9 to TRBJ1-1; TRBD1 matches at 7 bases. The CDR3 sequence is 13 residues long. The germline gives CDR1 SEHNR, CDR2 FQNEAQ (reference sequence). This chain's CDR3 is CALTGTASTEAFF. Here the CDR3 DNA reads TGTGCTTTAACCGGGACAGCGAGCACTGAAGCTTTCTTT.

In the case of this clonotype: Given a much more abundant clone one base away, this may be a read error. This chain joins TRBV19 and TRBJ2-2, with TRBD1 matching 9 bases. This CDR3 region has 16 residues. Germline assignment: CDR1 LNHDA and CDR2 SQIVND (reference sequence). The CDR3 DNA sequence: TGTGCCAGTAGTATTCAGGGGACAGGGTACACCGGGGAGCTGCTTTTT. Encoded protein: CASSIQGTGYTGELLF.

On this clonotype: A single base separates this from a much larger clone, so it may be a read error. This chain's CDR3 is CASNRGGTDTRYF. CDR3 sequence (DNA): TGTGCCAGTAATAGGGGGGGCACAGATACGCGGTATTTT. V usage is TRBV6-6 and J usage is TRBJ2-3; D is perhaps TRBD2 (7 bases). The CDR3 consists of 13 residues. The V gene's germline CDR1 is MNHNY and CDR2 SVGAGI (reference sequence).

This clonotype was counted only a few times. At one of its ends the junction is not consistent with the germline gene, which may arise from a read error. The V call is TRBV5-1, the J call TRBJ2-1; perhaps TRBD2 as D (5 bases). Germline V CDR1 and CDR2: SGHRS, YFSETQ. The CDR3 is made up of 13 amino acids. CDR3 residues: CACSLGSVDEQFF. The CDR3 coding sequence is TGCGCCTGCAGCTTGGGGAGTGTGGATGAGCAGTTCTTC.

The sample holds many counts of this clonotype. The chain employs TRBV2 and TRBJ1-1; 7 bases fit TRBD1. V dropped 4 bases and J dropped 2; count of bases not matched to a gene: 7. This CDR3 has 15 residues. Germline V gene lookup returns CDR1 SNHLY and CDR2 FYNNEI. CDR3 sequence (DNA): TGTGCCAGCAGTGGGCAGGGGGTAGAAAACACTGAAGCTTTCTTT. Protein: CASSGQGVENTEAFF.

The table lists this clonotype with many counts. The rearrangement joins TRBV5-1 to TRBJ2-7, with D possibly matching TRBD1 (5 bases). Trimming left V 0 bases short and J 0 bases short, with 10 bases between. From germline, CDR1 is SGHRS and CDR2 YFSETQ. The CDR3 extends over 15 amino acids. The CDR3 is CASSLGQQLSYEQYF. The CDR3 nucleotides are TGCGCCAGCAGCTTGGGACAGCAGCTCTCCTACGAGCAGTACTTC.

Of note for this clonotype: A junction boundary mismatches the germline segment, possibly from a read error. The chain is built from TRBV5-5 and TRBJ2-3; D gene uncertain. CDR1 SGHKS and CDR2 YYEKEE come from the germline V gene (reference sequence). The CDR3 has 12 amino acids. The CDR3 DNA reads as TGTGCCAGCGGCTTAATCCTAGATACGCAGTATTTT. It encodes CASGLILDTQYF.

The J gene is TRBJ2-1, the V gene TRBV3-2. TRBV3-2 is designated a pseudogene. The CDR3 covers 14 residues. The CDR3 DNA reads TGTGCCTGCTCAATGGAGAGCTCCTACAATGAGCAGTTCTTC. The encoded protein is CACSMESSYNEQFF.

There are many counts of this clonotype. V is TRBV5-1 and J is TRBJ2-2; 10 bases are shared with TRBD1. The CDR3 runs to 18 residues. Germline trimming cut 4 bases from V and 4 bases from J; bases unmatched to any gene: 13. CDR1 SGHRS and CDR2 YFSETQ come from the germline V gene. Written as DNA, the CDR3 is TGCGCCAGCAGCAAAATGGGCCCGGGACAGGGGTTCACCGGGGAGCTGTTTTTT. Translating gives CASSKMGPGQGFTGELFF.

This clonotype was seen repeatedly, ten times or more. The CDR3 sequence is CASSFTGVREKLFF. The DNA of the CDR3 is TGTGCCAGCAGTTTCACAGGGGTTCGGGAAAAACTGTTTTTT. V usage is TRBV12-3 or TRBV12-4 and J usage is TRBJ1-4; 7 nucleotides align to TRBD1. The J segment lost 8 bases and the V segment lost 3 bases, leaving 6 bases of the junction unmatched. CDR3 length equals 14 residues.

The CDR3 region is CSASPGGPNSPLHF. CDR3 nucleotides: TGCAGTGCTAGCCCAGGGGGCCCGAATTCACCCCTCCACTTT. The genes are TRBV20-1 and TRBJ1-6; 8 positions match TRBD1. Trimming cost V 3 bases and J 7 bases; bases outside gene matches: 5. This CDR3 region has 14 residues. Germline V gene data show CDR1 as DFQATT and CDR2 as SNEGSKA (reference sequence).

This clonotype has at least ten counts. This rearrangement joins TRBV5-5 to TRBJ1-1; 12 bases line up with TRBD1. Germline CDR1 is SGHKS and CDR2 is YYEKEE (reference sequence). The CDR3 consists of 18 residues. V lost 4 bases and J lost 0; bases outside the gene matches: 10. The CDR3 DNA follows: TGTGCCAGCAGCGCCGGAACGGGACAGGGGGCGATGAACACTGAAGCTTTCTTT. Protein sequence: CASSAGTGQGAMNTEAFF.

With respect to this clonotype: A single base separates this from a much larger clone, so it may be a read error. The V call is TRBV7-2, the J call TRBJ2-5; D remains unclear. Germline V gene lookup returns CDR1 SGHTA and CDR2 FQGNSA. Trimming cost V 0 bases and J 5 bases, with 10 bases left between them. The CDR3 contains 14 residues. The CDR3 DNA reads TGTACCAGCAGCTTAGCGGGCTGGCGGGAGACCCAGTACTTC. It translates to CTSSLAGWRETQYF.

This clonotype was detected many times. The chain joins TRBV18 to TRBJ2-1; D might be TRBD2 (5 bases). Trimming pared 6 bases from V and 5 bases from J, leaving 17 bases between. This CDR3 spans 15 amino acids. The germline CDR1 and CDR2 sequences are KGHSH and LQKENI. CDR3 coding DNA: TGTGCCAGCTCCCTGACCGAGCGGCCTAACAATGAGCAGTTCTTC. Translated, it gives CASSLTERPNNEQFF.